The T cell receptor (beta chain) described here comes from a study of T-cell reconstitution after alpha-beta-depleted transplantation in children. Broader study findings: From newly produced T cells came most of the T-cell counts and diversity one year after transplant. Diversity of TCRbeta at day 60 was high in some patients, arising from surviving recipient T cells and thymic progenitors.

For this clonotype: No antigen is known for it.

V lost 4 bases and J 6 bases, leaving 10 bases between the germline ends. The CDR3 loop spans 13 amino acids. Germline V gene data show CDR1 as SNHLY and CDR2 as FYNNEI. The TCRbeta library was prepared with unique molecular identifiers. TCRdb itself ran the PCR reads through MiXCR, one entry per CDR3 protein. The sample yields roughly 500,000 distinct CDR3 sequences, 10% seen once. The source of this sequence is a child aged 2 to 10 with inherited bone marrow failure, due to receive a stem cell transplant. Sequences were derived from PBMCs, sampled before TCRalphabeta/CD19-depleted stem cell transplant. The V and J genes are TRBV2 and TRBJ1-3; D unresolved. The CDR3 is CASSVLMENTIYF. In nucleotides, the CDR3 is TGTGCCAGCAGTGTTCTAATGGAAAACACCATATATTTT.